This T cell receptor (beta chain) was identified during a study of T cells in Graves' hyperthyroidism and ophthalmopathy. Findings and caveats of the study: Before onset, by a median of approximately 6.8 months, the model predicted ophthalmopathy.

The investigators amplified TCR beta CDR3 regions from RNA transcripts. The HTBI primer set served for first-round RT-PCR of the TCR CDR3. TCRdb fed the multiplex PCR reads into MiXCR, producing one record per CDR3 protein. The sample records approximately 520,000 distinct CDR3 sequences, around 20% being singletons. The source of the PBMCs was over 8.5 ml of fresh peripheral blood. With regard to this clonotype: The antigen is not known.

Trimming left V 4 bases short and J 9 bases short, with 7 bases between. This CDR3 has 12 amino acids. Germline-derived CDR1 and CDR2 are MNHEY and SMNVEV (reference sequence). Source material: blood. The V gene is TRBV27, the J gene TRBJ1-6; D remains unclear. The receptor was derived from a young man with Graves' hyperthyroidism. CDR3 nucleotides: TGTGCCAGCAGTTCGAACCGTTCACCCCTCCACTTT. Translating gives CASSSNRSPLHF.